This T cell receptor beta chain was identified in a study of blood T cells in healthy people across ages. CDR1 and CDR2 from the germline V gene are SGDLS and YYNGEE. The CDR3 is 14 residues long. Alongside a J-beta primer mix, a sample-barcoded 5' primer served in a second PCR lasting roughly 6 to 11 cycles. TCRdb analysed the 5' RACE reads with MiXCR anew, one entry per CDR3 protein. This sample has fewer than 950,000 distinct CDR3 sequences; approximately 55% occur once, and the top ten carry roughly 37%. This clonotype came up a few times. The source of this sequence is a man older than 75 in good health. The J gene is TRBJ2-5, the V gene TRBV9; D gene uncertain. The J call is in doubt because the DNA end fits TRBJ2-7 better. Sequencing was done on a sample of blood. In nucleotides, the CDR3 is TGTGCCAGCAGCGTACGGTCAACCTCGGGCGAGCAGTACTTC. Its protein product is CASSVRSTSGEQYF.